In its sample, the clone carrying this T cell receptor beta chain was seen many times. Its antigen is not known. This sample is part of a study of T cell repertoires in cytomegalovirus infection. Whole-study context: Through public TCR beta signatures, both CMV infection and matching HLA type were indicated. Findings and limits, study-wide: Dominating the ex vivo response were HLA-C-restricted CMV-specific TCR beta clonotypes. Cumulative frequency (of public TCR beta family members) identified carriers of CMV plus the relevant HLA.

TCRdb re-derived calls from the reads in MiXCR, one entry per CDR3 protein. The sample records 170,000 or so distinct CDR3 sequences, 13% to 15% being singletons. V lost 5 bases and J 4 bases, leaving 26 bases between the germline ends. In germline, CDR1 is MNHNY, CDR2 SVGAGI (reference sequence). The CDR3 spans 19 residues. The receptor's source is a human donor in good health (CMV status not recorded). Some clones in this sample may be carry-over from other donors' samples. What was sequenced was PBMCs. This chain joins TRBV6-6 and TRBJ2-2; D is perhaps TRBD2 (6 bases). The CDR3 protein is CASSTLGRGRGSGTGELFF. The CDR3 DNA reads TGTGCCAGCAGTACACTGGGAAGGGGACGGGGGTCTGGCACCGGGGAGCTGTTTTTT.